The 6 T cell receptor beta chains reported below all come from one sample, sequenced in a study of blood T cell repertoires in COVID-19. Assay: immunoSEQ multiplex PCR; the TCRdb copy retains only in-frame clones and omits some. This sample has hundreds of thousands of clones, with more than 75% found just once. Sequencing was performed on peripheral blood. These receptors came from a woman aged 60-75 years with active or convalescent COVID-19.

The CDR3 protein is CASSLVGQGLAYGYTF. The CDR3 nucleotides are TGTGCCAGCAGCTTGGTGGGGCAGGGATTGGCCTATGGCTACACCTTC. The chain is built from TRBV5-4 and TRBJ1-2, with D tentatively TRBD1 (5 bases). Per germline, CDR1 SGHNT and CDR2 YYREEE (reference sequence). V was pared by 0 bases and J by 4 bases, with 16 bases between. The CDR3 runs to 16 residues.

This chain links TRBV3-1 (or the pseudogene TRBV3-2) with TRBJ2-1; D is uncertain. The CDR3 contains 14 residues. Trimming took off 1 base at V and 8 bases at J, with 12 bases between the two ends. CDR1 and CDR2 from the germline V gene are LGHDT and YNNKEL (reference sequence). This CDR3 is CASSQGGFVDEQFF. In DNA form, the CDR3 reads TGTGCCAGCAGCCAAGGCGGATTCGTGGATGAGCAGTTCTTC.

The V gene is TRBV11-2, the J gene TRBJ1-6, with D maybe TRBD1 (6 bases). This CDR3 spans 19 amino acids. V was shortened by 1 base and J by 0 bases, with 16 bases between the two germline ends. CDR1 and CDR2 from the germline V gene are SGHAT and FQNNGV. CDR3 protein: CASSLGDRRKSSYNSPLHF. The CDR3 DNA sequence: TGTGCCAGCAGCTTAGGAGACAGGCGCAAGAGCTCCTATAATTCACCCCTCCACTTT.

The V and J genes are TRBV14 and TRBJ2-3; TRBD1 might be the D (6 bases). V lost 1 base and J lost 1, with 12 bases in between. CDR1 is SGHDN, CDR2 FVKESK, per germline. The CDR3 covers 16 residues. The CDR3 sequence is CASSQVQGKGTDTQYF. The CDR3 DNA reads TGTGCCAGCAGCCAAGTCCAGGGGAAGGGCACAGATACGCAGTATTTT.

The genes are TRBV11-2 and TRBJ1-2; D not resolved. V was clipped by 5 bases and J by 5 bases, with 9 bases between them. Germline lookup yields CDR1 SGHAT and CDR2 FQNNGV. The CDR3 sequence is 12 residues long. As DNA, the CDR3 is TGTGCCAGCAGCGAGACTGATTATGGCTACACCTTC. Its translation is CASSETDYGYTF.

This chain uses TRBV9 with TRBJ2-5, with 10 bases identical to TRBD1. V shed 3 bases, J shed 5 bases, and the junction held 7 bases outside the gene matches. Germline assignment: CDR1 SGDLS and CDR2 YYNGEE. This CDR3 is 15 amino acids long. DNA of the CDR3: TGTGCCAGCAGCGCACGACAGGGGGCCAGTGAGACCCAGTACTTC. Translating it yields CASSARQGASETQYF. Full variable domain (outside the CDR3, taken from reference TRBV9 and TRBJ2-5): DSGVTQTPKHLITATGQRVTLRCSPRSGDLSVYWYQQSLDQGLQFLIQYYNGEERAKGNILERFSAQQFPDLHSELNLSSLELGDSALYFCASSARQGASETQYFGPGTRLLVL.